These 9 T cell receptor beta chains were all obtained from the same sample, sequenced in a study of T cells in Graves' hyperthyroidism and ophthalmopathy. The CDR3 regions of TCR beta were amplified from RNA transcripts. First-round RT-PCR targeting the TCR CDR3 was performed with the HTBI primer set. TCRdb recomputed calls from the multiplex PCR reads with MiXCR, one row per CDR3 protein. The sample gives 500,000 to 650,000 distinct CDR3 sequences, roughly 17% of which show up once; approximately 16% is in the top ten. Sequenced material: blood. These receptors were collected from a woman under 30 with Graves' ophthalmopathy.

The rearrangement joins TRBV29-1 to TRBJ2-5; TRBD1 might be the D (5 bases). CDR3 length equals 14 residues. Trimming cost V 4 bases and J 4 bases, with 16 bases left between them. Germline V gene sequence: CDR1 SQVTM, CDR2 ANQGSEA. In nucleotides, the CDR3 is TGCAGCGTTGTTTTTCACGACAGATTAGAGACCCAGTACTTC. Its protein is CSVVFHDRLETQYF.

On this clonotype: This may come from a read error, since a much larger clone is one base off. This rearrangement joins TRBV2 to TRBJ2-3, with 8 nucleotides matching TRBD1. Per germline, CDR1 SNHLY and CDR2 FYNNEI. V dropped 8 bases and J dropped 3; count of bases not matched to a gene: 7. The CDR3 has 14 amino acids. The CDR3 is CASLDRDDTDTQYF. The DNA for the CDR3 is TGTGCCAGCCTGGACAGGGACGATACAGATACGCAGTATTTT.

Concerning this clonotype itself: At one boundary the junction diverges from the germline segment, which might be a read error. The chain employs TRBV28 and TRBJ2-6, with 9 bases identical to TRBD1. There are 15 residues in the CDR3. In germline, CDR1 is MDHEN, CDR2 SYDVKM. The CDR3 spells CVSRTGASGANVLTF. The CDR3, as DNA: TGTGTCAGCAGGACAGGGGCCTCTGGGGCCAACGTCCTGACTTTC. The variable domain in full, completed from reference TRBV28 and TRBJ2-6, reads DVKVTQSSRYLVKRTGEKVFLECVQDMDHENMFWYRQDPGLGLRLIYFSYDVKMKEKGDIPEGYSVSREKKERFSLILESASTNQTSMYLCVSRTGASGANVLTFGAGSRLTVL.

This clonotype occurred many times. The chain combines TRBV29-1 with TRBJ2-7, with 8 bases identical to TRBD1. CDR1 and CDR2 (germline): SQVTM, ANQGSEA. The CDR3 loop spans 13 amino acids. The V segment lost 3 bases and the J segment 7 bases; nucleotides outside the gene matches: 8. The CDR3 protein is CSVDAGQGVEQYF. As DNA, the CDR3 is TGCAGCGTTGACGCCGGACAGGGCGTGGAGCAGTACTTC.

The table lists this clonotype with many counts. The chain has TRBV7-2 and TRBJ2-1; D is perhaps TRBD2 (6 bases). Germline V gene lookup returns CDR1 SGHTA and CDR2 FQGNSA. This CDR3 region has 16 residues. Deletions cut 1 base from V and 3 bases from J, with 13 bases between. CDR3 coding DNA: TGTGCCAGCAGCTTAGAACCGGGAGAAGGCTACAATGAGCAGTTCTTC. As protein: CASSLEPGEGYNEQFF.

The V call is TRBV28, the J call TRBJ2-2; TRBD1 matches 11 bases. The CDR3 extends over 17 amino acids. V shed 4 bases, J shed 6 bases, and the junction held 10 bases outside the gene matches. Germline V gene lookup returns CDR1 MDHEN and CDR2 SYDVKM. The CDR3 sequence is CASSYSKGQGGPGELFF. The CDR3 nucleotides are TGTGCCAGCAGTTACTCGAAGGGACAGGGGGGGCCCGGGGAGCTGTTTTTT.

This rearrangement joins TRBV19 to TRBJ2-7, with 10 positions matching TRBD2. CDR3 length: 15 amino acids. Germline CDR1 and CDR2: LNHDA and SQIVND (reference sequence). The trim removed 5 bases at V and 3 bases at J, leaving 7 bases unmatched. The CDR3 DNA sequence: TGTGCCAGTAGTCTTCTAGCGGGAGTAAACTACGAGCAGTACTTC. Translating gives CASSLLAGVNYEQYF.

This clonotype was seen ten or more times. The V gene is TRBV5-6, the J gene TRBJ1-1, with D unclear. Germline V gene data show CDR1 as SGHDT and CDR2 as YYEEEE. Trimming cost V 0 bases and J 7 bases, with 7 bases left between them. The CDR3 covers 12 residues. In nucleotides, the CDR3 is TGTGCCAGCAGCTTGGCCCGGGGTGAAGCTTTCTTT. Translated: CASSLARGEAFF.

For the CDR3, the DNA is TGTGCCAGCAGCTTTGGTAGCAGGGGGCAAGAGACCCAGTACTTC. It specifies CASSFGSRGQETQYF. The chain links TRBV11-2 to TRBJ2-5, with 7 positions matching TRBD1. With 3 bases clipped from V and 2 bases from J, the junction kept 6 bases outside the gene matches. The germline V gene has CDR1 SGHAT and CDR2 FQNNGV. The CDR3 covers 15 residues.